Below, 17 T cell receptor beta chains from the same sample are listed, as sequenced in a study of blood T cell repertoires in COVID-19. The assay was immunoSEQ multiplex PCR, and TCRdb's table has in-frame clones only and misses some. Among approximately 200,000 clones, 84% were seen once, and the ten largest hold approximately 5.1%. The sample comprised peripheral blood. The receptors originated from a woman in her sixties or seventies who had recovered from COVID-19.

This clone was found a few times. The chain employs TRBV4-1 and TRBJ2-2, with 8 bases aligning to TRBD2. The trim removed 3 bases at V and 8 bases at J, leaving 14 bases unmatched. This CDR3 has 17 residues. Germline V lookup: CDR1 MGHRA, CDR2 YSYEKL. Written as DNA, the CDR3 is TGCGCCAGCAGCCAGATCCGACTAGCGAGGCGCTTAGGGGAGCTGTTTTTT. It is translated as CASSQIRLARRLGELFF.

This rearrangement joins TRBV4-2 to TRBJ2-7; the D gene is possibly TRBD1 (5 bases). V dropped 0 bases and J dropped 1 base, with 10 bases sitting between them. Germline values: CDR1 LGHNA, CDR2 YNFKEQ. The CDR3 is 15 amino acids. The CDR3 DNA follows: TGTGCCAGCAGCCAAGATATAACAGGTTCCTACGAGCAGTACTTC. The encoded protein is CASSQDITGSYEQYF.

The rearrangement links TRBV10-3 to TRBJ1-2; perhaps TRBD1 as D (6 bases). The CDR3 loop spans 13 amino acids. V shed 6 bases and J shed 8 bases, with 16 bases lying between them. Germline loops: CDR1 ENHRY, CDR2 SYGVKD. The CDR3 here is CAISRSAGVGYTF. Here the CDR3 DNA reads TGTGCCATCAGCCGAAGCGCAGGGGTCGGCTACACCTTC.

The chain recombines TRBV27 with TRBJ2-7; D gene uncertain. The V gene's germline CDR1 is MNHEY and CDR2 SMNVEV (reference sequence). This CDR3 comprises 16 residues. V lost 2 bases and J lost 2, with 16 bases in between. CDR3 sequence: CASSLISFGSTYEQYF. The CDR3 nucleotides read TGTGCCAGCAGTTTAATATCCTTCGGGTCCACCTACGAGCAGTACTTC.

The chain employs TRBV2 and TRBJ2-2; D call uncertain. Germline V CDR1 and CDR2: SNHLY, FYNNEI. The CDR3 length is 15 residues. V dropped 2 bases and J dropped 0 bases, with 7 bases sitting between them. DNA for the CDR3: TGTGCCAGCAGTGAACGCAGCGCGAACACCGGGGAGCTGTTTTTT. Its translation is CASSERSANTGELFF. The complete variable domain, with remaining parts taken from reference TRBV2 and TRBJ2-2, reads EPEVTQTPSHQVTQMGQEVILRCVPISNHLYFYWYRQILGQKVEFLVSFYNNEISEKSEIFDDQFSVERPDGSNFTLKIRSTKLEDSAMYFCASSERSANTGELFFGEGSRLTVL.

J is TRBJ2-3 and V is TRBV4-3; 7 bases are a match to TRBD2. The CDR3 extends over 16 amino acids. V lost 4 bases to trimming and J lost 5 bases; unmatched junction nucleotides: 12. Germline V lookup: CDR1 LGHNA, CDR2 YSLEER. CDR3 amino acids: CASSPLLGGSGDTQYF. The DNA of the CDR3 is TGCGCCAGCAGCCCGCTCCTCGGGGGGTCTGGAGATACGCAGTATTTT.

V and J are TRBV10-3 and TRBJ1-2; possibly TRBD1 for D (5 bases). Per the germline V gene, CDR1 is ENHRY and CDR2 is SYGVKD. Trimming took 4 bases from V and 0 from J, leaving 12 bases between them. This CDR3 region has 15 residues. The DNA for the CDR3 is TGTGCCATCAGTGCCTCTGGGGGGTCTAACTATGGCTACACCTTC. As protein: CAISASGGSNYGYTF.

The V call is TRBV14, the J call TRBJ2-7; D gene unclear. CDR3 length: 12 amino acids. The germline gives CDR1 SGHDN, CDR2 FVKESK. The V and J ends lost 4 bases and 2 bases respectively, with 6 bases between them. The CDR3 sequence is CASSPDTYEQYF. CDR3 nucleotides: TGTGCCAGCAGCCCCGACACCTACGAGCAGTACTTC. The variable domain in full, with the rest retrieved from reference TRBV14 and TRBJ2-7, is EAGVTQFPSHSVIEKGQTVTLRCDPISGHDNLYWYRRVMGKEIKFLLHFVKESKQDESGMPNNRFLAERTGGTYSTLKVQPAELEDSGVYFCASSPDTYEQYFGPGTRLTVT.

This sequence joins TRBV19 and TRBJ1-2; TRBD1 matches at 8 bases. V shed 7 bases and J 2 bases; nucleotides not matched to a gene: 6. Germline V gene lookup returns CDR1 LNHDA and CDR2 SQIVND (reference sequence). The CDR3 runs 14 residues. The CDR3: CASTMDRVNYGYTF. In nucleotides, the CDR3 is TGTGCCAGTACCATGGACAGGGTGAACTATGGCTACACCTTC.

This clone was counted once. The chain carries TRBV6-6 and TRBJ2-3; no clear D. The V gene lost 7 bases and the J gene lost 5 bases, with 19 bases spanning the gap. Germline values: CDR1 MNHNY, CDR2 SVGAGI (reference sequence). The CDR3 loop spans 15 amino acids. The CDR3 nucleotides read TGTGCCAGCACCCCCTTATCTCTCGCCGGAGATACGCAGTATTTT. As protein: CASTPLSLAGDTQYF.

This chain connects TRBV10-2 to TRBJ1-2; TRBD1 matches at 7 bases. With V trimmed by 0 bases and J by 4 bases, 8 bases remained unmatched. The germline CDR1 and CDR2 sequences are WSHSY and SAAADI. This CDR3 comprises 16 residues. The CDR3 nucleotides read TGCGCCAGCAGTGAGTCAAGGGGGCAGGGGACCTATGGCTACACCTTC. It translates to CASSESRGQGTYGYTF.

This sequence joins TRBV2 and TRBJ1-5; D not resolved. There are 14 residues in the CDR3. V was pared by 6 bases and J by 0 bases, with 9 bases between. Germline V gives CDR1 SNHLY, CDR2 FYNNEI. For the CDR3, the DNA is TGTGCCAGCAGGGAGGCTTATAGCAATCAGCCCCAGCATTTT. It specifies CASREAYSNQPQHF.

The chain has TRBV30 and TRBJ2-1; D is possibly TRBD2 (6 bases). There are 12 residues in the CDR3. V lost 3 bases and J lost 8, with 11 bases in between. The germline V gene has CDR1 GTSNPN and CDR2 SVGIG (reference sequence). The CDR3: CAWREWEDEQFF. For the CDR3, the DNA is TGTGCCTGGAGAGAATGGGAGGATGAGCAGTTCTTC.

This clone showed up just a few times. V is TRBV2 and J is TRBJ2-3; D is possibly TRBD2 (5 bases). V lost 7 bases to trimming and J lost 14 bases, with 22 bases between them. The CDR3 consists of 13 residues. Per germline, CDR1 SNHLY and CDR2 FYNNEI. CDR3 residues: CASTLDPAVSWYF. Written as DNA, the CDR3 is TGTGCCAGCACCCTGGACCCAGCGGTGTCTTGGTATTTT.

The CDR3 nucleotides read TGTGCCAGCAGTTATAACAGGGAAGAGACCCAGTACTTC. This gives the protein CASSYNREETQYF. The chain joins TRBV6-6 to TRBJ2-5; D may be TRBD1 (6 bases). The V and J ends lost 3 bases and 3 bases respectively, with 8 bases between them. The CDR3 is 13 amino acids. Germline V gene sequence: CDR1 MNHNY, CDR2 SVGAGI (reference sequence).

V usage is TRBV7-9 and J usage is TRBJ2-7; 11 bases agree with TRBD2. The CDR3 is made up of 17 amino acids. Germline trimming cut 5 bases from V and 3 bases from J; bases unmatched to any gene: 12. Germline CDR1 SEHNR, CDR2 FQNEAQ (reference sequence). CDR3 sequence reads: CASSTTSGGLGIYEQYF. The CDR3 nucleotides are TGTGCCAGCAGCACCACTAGCGGGGGCTTAGGGATCTACGAGCAGTACTTC.

This clone was observed once. The chain joins TRBV7-3 to TRBJ2-3; TRBD2 might be the D (7 bases). The germline CDR1 and CDR2 sequences are SGHTA and FQGTGA. Trimming left V 7 bases short and J 1 base short, with 21 bases between. The CDR3 consists of 17 residues. The CDR3 protein is CASTVWGGRSGTDTQYF. Here the CDR3 DNA reads TGTGCCAGCACGGTCTGGGGGGGCCGTTCGGGCACAGATACGCAGTATTTT.